This T cell receptor (beta chain) appears in the sequencing data of a study of identical twins (dated by TCRdb to 2016 to 2017). At the level of the whole study: To test whether fetal clonotypes persist, this study deep-sequenced TCR alpha and beta repertoires from monozygotic twins, from unrelated adults of various ages, and from cord blood. Replicate twin experiments were performed at different times using different library preparation protocols to rule out contamination. Findings and caveats that apply to the study as a whole: A weaker excess of twin sharing was found in beta out-of-frame sequences because the signal-to-noise ratio was lowered by fewer shared sequences. Abundant cord blood beta clonotypes had fewer insertions, young adult naive repertoires showed a similar but weaker trend, and memory repertoires showed no such trend. In monozygotic twins, recombination models systematically underestimated out-of-frame TCR alpha sharing, but the models matched the sharing seen between unrelated individuals. Zero-insertion analyses could be partly confounded by invariant T cells such as MAIT and iNKT, although diverse VJ usage argued against such confounding for most clonotypes. Because the same donors could not be followed over many years, the conclusions depended on cross-sectional statistical analysis. Compared with coincidental sharing between unrelated individuals, an excess of low generation-probability sequences was observed among out-of-frame TCR alpha sequences shared between twins.

Every donor in the study was a healthy Caucasian. The twin cohort consisted of three pairs of female monozygotic twins, all aged roughly 18 to 30 years. Peripheral blood mononuclear cells were used as the source from which RNA for TCR libraries was isolated. Receptor amplification or capture employed 5' RACE. For sequencing, an Illumina HiSeq 2000 was employed. A universal primer binding site was added through template switching, and the final cDNA carried a unique molecular identifier so that TCR cDNA molecules could be counted accurately. Specific primers in the conserved constant-segment region were used to synthesize first-strand cDNA for TCR alpha and beta chains. Each cDNA library was double barcoded, with a SMART-Mk sample barcode plus Illumina barcodes, to control for contamination. TruSeq adapter sequences, together with Illumina sample barcodes, were added in two successive PCR steps. TCR alpha and beta cDNA libraries were sequenced on the Illumina HiSeq platform with custom primers. Processing in the source paper ran as follows. Unique molecular identifiers were extracted from raw reads with MiGEC, and CDR3 positions were determined with MiXCR. Recombination models were inferred per individual with the repgenHMM and IGoR tools using an EM algorithm. The tcR package in R was used for shared clonotype analysis, with sharing normalized by the product of cloneset sizes. Out-of-frame nonproductive sequences were analyzed to study raw recombination free of thymic and clonal selection effects. The public reads were reprocessed in TCRdb via fastp at Q25 and MiXCR, keeping in-frame beta chains. Rows with one shared CDR3 protein collapse into an entry with the most common genes and DNA. TCRdb's processing, not the study's, gives the V and J calls here. Across this sample there are roughly 570,000 distinct CDR3 sequences, with nearly 10% seen only once. The ten biggest clones cover under 3% of the sample.

The CDR3 starts with the cysteine, ends with the phenylalanine, and has 16 residues. The entry retains the CDR3 DNA only, 48 bases that are in frame from base 1. Based on the germline V gene, the CDR1 and CDR2 sequences are MNHEY and SVGAGI. Unmatched junction bases come to 6, with V trimmed by 0 bases and J by 6 bases. This clonotype was detected a few times. Its antigen specificity is not known. No base quality values were provided; no much bigger clone lies one nucleotide off. These same data were also listed under a study on yellow fever vaccine responses in identical twins. Per the second study: The T cell response to vaccination in identical twins was reported by the authors to appear partly convergent and partly personalized. Focusing on identical twins, the study followed the T cell clones that responded to the vaccine, and did so with precision.

The clonotype was recovered from a young woman in good health. This receptor chain uses TRBV6-5 and TRBJ2-1, and 9 junction bases match TRBD1. Material: PBMCs. In nucleotides, the sequence is TGTGCCAGCAGTTACTCCCGGGACAGGGTGGTCAATGAGCAGTTCTTC. Its protein is CASSYSRDRVVNEQFF.